A selection of T cell receptor beta chains follows, all from one sample in a study of T cells in Graves' hyperthyroidism and ophthalmopathy. TCRdb re-analysed the multiplex PCR reads in MiXCR, keeping a single row per CDR3 protein. The sample consists of around 520,000 distinct CDR3 sequences, 14% of them appearing once. The sample was blood. All receptors come from a woman aged 40-49 years with Graves' hyperthyroidism. Both conserved end residues are part of each CDR3. The order of the fields is V gene, J gene, D gene, CDR3 protein. D genes are given only for firm matches.

>TRBV28|TRBJ2-1|-
CASSPGLLYNEQFF
>TRBV12-3/TRBV12-4|TRBJ2-1|TRBD2
CASRFGLVSYNEQFF
>TRBV7-9|TRBJ2-1|TRBD2
CASSLRLAGGPVTEQFF
>TRBV27|TRBJ1-5|-
CASSFGSGLGPQHF
>TRBV11-2|TRBJ2-4|-
CASSSQAGAKNIQYF
>TRBV18|TRBJ2-5|-
CASSNARDETQYF
>TRBV6-1|TRBJ2-1|-
CASSEALRDPYNEQFF
>TRBV2|TRBJ2-5|TRBD1
CASSDPRTGRETQYF
>TRBV7-6|TRBJ2-5|-
CASSLVLLFRETQYF
>TRBV20-1|TRBJ1-5|TRBD1
CSARDGTGANNQPQHF
>TRBV10-3|TRBJ1-5|-
CATRRDLNQPQHF
>TRBV5-1|TRBJ1-4|TRBD1
CASSKDRVQEKLFF
>TRBV30|TRBJ2-1|TRBD2
CAWRAGAYNEQFF
>TRBV5-5|TRBJ2-5|TRBD2
CASSLTSFGTSGQETQYF
>TRBV20-1|TRBJ2-7|-
CSARGWQGNEQYF
>TRBV4-2|TRBJ2-1|-
CASSQADTYNEQFF
>TRBV20-1|TRBJ2-1|-
CSYTRKVSYNEQFF
>TRBV15|TRBJ2-1|TRBD2
CATSDGLAGVAEVNEQFF
>TRBV19|TRBJ2-7|-
CASSIAPPAYEQYF
>TRBV10-1|TRBJ2-1|TRBD2
CASARGLADNEQFF
>TRBV6-2/TRBV6-3|TRBJ1-2|-
CASGYGRGPMNYGYTF
>TRBV12-3/TRBV12-4|TRBJ1-1|TRBD1
CASSLDRALYTEAFF
>TRBV5-1|TRBJ2-2|-
CASSFRSGANTGELFF
>TRBV3-1|TRBJ1-2|-
CASSRDTRGYTF
>TRBV28|TRBJ1-5|-
CASSLMRQKSNQPQHF
>TRBV18|TRBJ2-7|-
CASSPEVGQTEQYF
>TRBV6-1|TRBJ1-1|-
CASSSGLTVAFF
>TRBV3-1|TRBJ2-5|TRBD2
CASSSGTSGRKTQYF
>TRBV12-3/TRBV12-4|TRBJ1-2|-
CASSREKTYTF
>TRBV20-1|TRBJ1-1|-
CSARDRWTEAFF
>TRBV14|TRBJ2-1|TRBD2
CASSRGTRGLVYEQFF
>TRBV20-1|TRBJ2-7|TRBD1
CSARDGQGAREQYF
>TRBV5-1|TRBJ1-3|-
CASSLDRRTGNTIYF
>TRBV15|TRBJ1-2|-
CATSTGSSGYTF
>TRBV12-3/TRBV12-4|TRBJ2-5|-
CASSFGRERETQYF
>TRBV28|TRBJ2-1|TRBD1
CASSLLPGQGSNEQFF
>TRBV28|TRBJ2-5|-
CASSFWVGQETQYF
>TRBV11-2|TRBJ2-7|-
CASSLGGGSEQYF
>TRBV28|TRBJ1-2|-
CASSQAADGYTF
>TRBV13|TRBJ2-3|TRBD2
CASSLSPVLAVEVDTQYF
>TRBV28|TRBJ1-1|-
CASSFRGTTEAFF
>TRBV27|TRBJ2-5|TRBD2
CASGFGGGETQYF
>TRBV19|TRBJ1-5|-
CASRSTGGADQPQHF
>TRBV27|TRBJ2-7|-
CASSLGRTPSYEQYF
>TRBV28|TRBJ1-2|-
CASSLGYNYGYTF
>TRBV11-2|TRBJ2-1|-
CASSLSSTVNEQFF
>TRBV20-1|TRBJ2-7|TRBD2
CSARVAAGVDEQYF
>TRBV5-6|TRBJ2-7|TRBD1
CASSWQGDNYEQYF
>TRBV3-1|TRBJ1-1|-
CASSQAIQKNTEAFF
>TRBV20-1|TRBJ2-3|TRBD2
CSAWTSIDTQYF
>TRBV20-1|TRBJ2-2|-
CSANIGGELFF
>TRBV28|TRBJ1-1|-
CASRYWGAAFF
>TRBV7-9|TRBJ1-6|-
CASSVSRNSNSPLHF
>TRBV9|TRBJ2-1|-
CASSVSGDDEQFF
>TRBV6-2/TRBV6-3|TRBJ1-2|-
CASSRTGRDYTF
>TRBV28|TRBJ1-5|-
CASSFNEGGSWDQPQHF